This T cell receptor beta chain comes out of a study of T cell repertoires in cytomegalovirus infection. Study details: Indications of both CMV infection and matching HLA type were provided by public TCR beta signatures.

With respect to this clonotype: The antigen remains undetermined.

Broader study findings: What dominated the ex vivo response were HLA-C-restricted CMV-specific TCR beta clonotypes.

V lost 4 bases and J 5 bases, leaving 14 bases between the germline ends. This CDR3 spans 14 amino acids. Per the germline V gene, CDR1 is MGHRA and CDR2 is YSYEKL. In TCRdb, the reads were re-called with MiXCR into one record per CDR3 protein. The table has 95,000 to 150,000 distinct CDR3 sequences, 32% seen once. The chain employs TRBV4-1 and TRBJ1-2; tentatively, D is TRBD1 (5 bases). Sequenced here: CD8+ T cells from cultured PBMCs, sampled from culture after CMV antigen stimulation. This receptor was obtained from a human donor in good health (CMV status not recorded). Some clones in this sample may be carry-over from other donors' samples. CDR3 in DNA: TGCGCCAGCAGCCTGAATCAGGGCACTTATGGCTACACCTTC. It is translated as CASSLNQGTYGYTF.